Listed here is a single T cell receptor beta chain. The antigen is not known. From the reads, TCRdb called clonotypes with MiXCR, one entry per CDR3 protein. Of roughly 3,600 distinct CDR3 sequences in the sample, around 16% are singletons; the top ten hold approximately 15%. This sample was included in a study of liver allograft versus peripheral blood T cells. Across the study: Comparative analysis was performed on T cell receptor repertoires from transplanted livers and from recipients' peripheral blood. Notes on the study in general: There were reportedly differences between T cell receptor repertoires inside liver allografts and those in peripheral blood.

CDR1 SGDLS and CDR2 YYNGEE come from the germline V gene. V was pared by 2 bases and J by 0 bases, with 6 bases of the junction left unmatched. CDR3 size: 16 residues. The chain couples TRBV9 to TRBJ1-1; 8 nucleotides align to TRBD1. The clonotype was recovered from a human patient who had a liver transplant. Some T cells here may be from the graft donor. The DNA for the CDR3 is TGTGCCAGCAGCGTGAACAGGGGGAACATGAACACTGAAGCTTTCTTT. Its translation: CASSVNRGNMNTEAFF.